One sample yielded the 30 T cell receptor beta chains listed below, sequenced in a study of T cells in Graves' hyperthyroidism and ophthalmopathy. The source material, RNA transcripts, was used to amplify TCR beta CDR3 regions. The TCR CDR3 was amplified in a first-round RT-PCR using the HTBI primer set. TCRdb re-called the multiplex PCR reads with MiXCR, one entry per CDR3 protein. The sample holds about 250,000 distinct CDR3 sequences; approximately 25% are singletons and the top ten take roughly a third. Material for sequencing was blood. These receptors all come from a woman aged 40 to 55 with Graves' ophthalmopathy.

In its sample, this clonotype was seen a few times. The CDR3 nucleotides read TGTGCCAGTAGTATTAATCCGGGCCCACGGGCCTACGAGCAGTACTTC. Translating it yields CASSINPGPRAYEQYF. The V and J genes are TRBV19 and TRBJ2-7; no clear D gene. Germline assignment: CDR1 LNHDA and CDR2 SQIVND (reference sequence). Trimming removed 3 bases from V and 2 bases from J, with 17 bases in between. There are 16 residues in the CDR3. The full variable domain, in which reference TRBV19 and TRBJ2-7 provide the parts outside the CDR3, is DGGITQSPKYLFRKEGQNVTLSCEQNLNHDAMYWYRQDPGQGLRLIYYSQIVNDFQKGDIAEGYSVSREKKESFPLTVTSAQKNPTAFYLCASSINPGPRAYEQYFGPGTRLTVT.

This clonotype occurred many times. The rearrangement links TRBV28 to TRBJ1-3, with 8 bases that match TRBD1. Trimming at V came to 4 bases and at J to 4 bases, leaving 6 bases not matched to a gene. The CDR3 has 15 residues. The germline gives CDR1 MDHEN, CDR2 SYDVKM. In nucleotides, the CDR3 is TGTGCCAGCAGTTCTACAGGGGGAGAAGGAAACACCATATATTTT. Translated, it gives CASSSTGGEGNTIYF.

The table lists this clonotype with many counts. The gene calls are TRBV27 and TRBJ1-5; no reliable D call. This CDR3 is 14 amino acids long. V lost 3 bases and J 0 bases, leaving 6 bases between the germline ends. Germline CDR1 and CDR2: MNHEY and SMNVEV (reference sequence). The DNA of the CDR3 is TGTGCCAGCAGTTTCGGCGGTAGCAATCAGCCCCAGCATTTT. It is translated as CASSFGGSNQPQHF.

The table lists this clonotype with many counts. The chain has TRBV20-1 and TRBJ1-5, with D possibly TRBD1 on 6 matching bases. This CDR3 has 14 residues. The germline V and J ends were trimmed by 4 bases and 7 bases, with 17 bases remaining between them. Germline V gene data show CDR1 as DFQATT and CDR2 as SNEGSKA (reference sequence). The CDR3 bases are TGCAGTGCTACCGGGACACTTACGGACCAGCCCCAGCATTTT. Its translation is CSATGTLTDQPQHF.

The V call is TRBV28, the J call TRBJ2-7; no clear D. The CDR3 loop spans 15 amino acids. From germline, CDR1 is MDHEN and CDR2 SYDVKM. V was shortened by 6 bases and J by 6 bases, with 21 bases between the two germline ends. The CDR3 spells CASSGVTLSLPEQYF. DNA for the CDR3: TGTGCCAGCAGCGGTGTGACACTTTCCCTCCCCGAGCAGTACTTC.

This clonotype was recorded only once. The chain is built from TRBV28 and TRBJ2-7, with TRBD2 identical over 14 bases. Germline V CDR1 and CDR2: MDHEN, SYDVKM. CDR3 length equals 16 residues. J was trimmed by 4 bases and V by 8 bases; bases with no gene match: 10. The CDR3 loop reads CASVGLAGVGWYEQYF. CDR3 nucleotide sequence: TGTGCCAGCGTGGGACTAGCGGGAGTTGGTTGGTACGAGCAGTACTTC.

This clonotype was detected ten times or more. The rearrangement links TRBV20-1 to TRBJ1-2; D possibly corresponds to TRBD1 (6 bases). Between the trimmed V and J ends, which lost 5 bases and 3 bases, there was a span of 22 bases. Germline assignment: CDR1 DFQATT and CDR2 SNEGSKA (reference sequence). The CDR3 totals 16 residues. CDR3 nucleotides: TGCAGTGCTCCGGGGCGGTTCGGCGGGGGCGACTATGGCTACACCTTC. Translated, it gives CSAPGRFGGGDYGYTF.

This chain connects TRBV28 to TRBJ2-7; TRBD2 matches at 10 bases. From germline, CDR1 is MDHEN and CDR2 SYDVKM. This CDR3 region has 14 residues. The CDR3 sequence: CATGLAGAPYEQYF. CDR3 nucleotides: TGTGCAACGGGTCTAGCGGGGGCTCCGTACGAGCAGTACTTC.

V is TRBV15 and J is TRBJ2-2, with 10 bases identical to TRBD2. The V and J ends lost 1 base and 5 bases, in that order; junction bases with no gene match: 7. The V gene's germline CDR1 is LNHNV and CDR2 YYDKDF (reference sequence). This CDR3 region has 17 residues. The CDR3 DNA follows: TGTGCCACCAGCAGAGTGTCTAGCGGGAGTAGAACCGGGGAGCTGTTTTTT. Translation gives CATSRVSSGSRTGELFF.

The chain uses TRBV29-1 and TRBJ1-2; D is uncertain. Germline V lookup: CDR1 SQVTM, CDR2 ANQGSEA. The CDR3 is made up of 13 amino acids. V lost 6 bases and J lost 4, with 15 bases in between. The CDR3 nucleotides are TGCAGCGTCCGAGGAGGGCTCGTCTATGGCTACACCTTC. Translated, it gives CSVRGGLVYGYTF.

This clonotype came up many times. The chain combines TRBV6-4 with TRBJ2-7; D might be TRBD2 (6 bases). Germline V gene lookup returns CDR1 MRHNA and CDR2 SNTAGT. Trimming shortened V by 2 bases and J by 2 bases, and 19 bases separated the two germline ends. The CDR3 runs to 17 residues. CDR3 loop: CASSDPLLGREAYEQYF. The DNA of the CDR3 is TGTGCCAGCAGTGACCCACTATTGGGCAGGGAGGCCTACGAGCAGTACTTC.

This clonotype was detected only a few times. The J gene is TRBJ1-5, the V gene TRBV6-2 or TRBV6-3; 8 nucleotides line up with TRBD1. V gave up 4 bases and J gave up 2 bases; unmatched junction bases: 7. CDR1 is MNHEY, CDR2 SVGEGT, per germline. CDR3 size: 16 residues. The CDR3 protein is CASSSPGQGGNQPQHF. The CDR3 DNA reads as TGTGCCAGCAGTTCCCCCGGACAGGGCGGCAATCAGCCCCAGCATTTT.

This clonotype was observed a few times. Since a much larger clone is just one base distant, this may be a read error. V usage is TRBV6-1 and J usage is TRBJ1-5; D gene uncertain. This CDR3 spans 11 amino acids. Germline-derived CDR1 and CDR2 are MNHNS and SASEGT. The V gene lost 3 bases and the J gene lost 6 bases, with 3 bases spanning the gap. CDR3 amino acids: CASSDGQPQHF. The CDR3 DNA is TGTGCCAGCAGTGACGGTCAGCCCCAGCATTTT.

J is TRBJ1-1 and V is TRBV27; D unclear. This CDR3 is 13 amino acids long. The germline V and J ends were trimmed by 2 bases and 7 bases, with 11 bases remaining between them. Germline V lookup: CDR1 MNHEY, CDR2 SMNVEV (reference sequence). The CDR3 coding sequence is TGTGCCAGCAGTTTAATTTTGGGTGATGAAGCTTTCTTT. Translating it yields CASSLILGDEAFF.

This clonotype was counted a single time. This could be a read error, since a much larger clone is one nucleotide away. The chain links TRBV5-1 to TRBJ2-2; TRBD1 aligns across 9 bases. Germline V lookup: CDR1 SGHRS, CDR2 YFSETQ. The CDR3 runs to 18 residues. The trim removed 0 bases at V and 8 bases at J, leaving 14 bases unmatched. CDR3 bases: TGCGCCAGCAGCTTGGACGGACAGGGGTCCCCCCGCGTAGGGGAGCTGTTTTTT. Encoded protein: CASSLDGQGSPRVGELFF.

This clonotype appeared a few times. The chain couples TRBV5-1 to TRBJ2-7, with D possibly TRBD2 on 7 matching bases. The CDR3 has 15 amino acids. Per the germline V gene, CDR1 is SGHRS and CDR2 is YFSETQ. V dropped 1 base and J dropped 6 bases, with 17 bases sitting between them. CDR3 nucleotides: TGCGCCAGCAGCTTGTCGCCGGGGGGCGCGGCCGAGCAGTACTTC. Amino acid sequence: CASSLSPGGAAEQYF.

This clonotype was found many times. The rearrangement joins TRBV6-1 to TRBJ2-7; D possibly corresponds to TRBD2 (5 bases). The CDR3 is made up of 12 amino acids. V was clipped by 3 bases and J by 3 bases, with 6 bases between them. Germline CDR1 and CDR2: MNHNS and SASEGT. The CDR3 nucleotides read TGTGCCAGCAGTGACGACTACTACGAGCAGTACTTC. It is translated as CASSDDYYEQYF.

This clonotype was counted a few times. The genes are TRBV27 and TRBJ2-2; 8 bases are a match to TRBD2. CDR1 is MNHEY and CDR2 is SMNVEV in the germline V gene (reference sequence). The CDR3 is 17 amino acids. The ends lost 2 bases at V and 4 bases at J; junction bases unmatched: 9. CDR3 protein: CASSLGREGRGTGELFF. CDR3 DNA: TGTGCCAGCAGTTTAGGTCGGGAGGGCCGCGGCACCGGGGAGCTGTTTTTT.

This clonotype has at least ten counts. The gene calls are TRBV5-1 and TRBJ2-5; no clear D gene. Germline V gene lookup returns CDR1 SGHRS and CDR2 YFSETQ. The CDR3 consists of 14 residues. Trimming left V 0 bases short and J 2 bases short, with 8 bases between. The CDR3 region has the DNA TGCGCCAGCAGCTTGGACCCCATTCAAGAGACCCAGTACTTC. It translates to CASSLDPIQETQYF.

In this sample, this clonotype turned up many times. The V call is TRBV20-1, the J call TRBJ2-7; D uncertain. Germline CDR1 and CDR2: DFQATT and SNEGSKA (reference sequence). This CDR3 has 13 residues. The V gene lost 0 bases and the J gene lost 0 bases, with 6 bases spanning the gap. CDR3 nucleotide sequence: TGCAGTGCTAGAGATCCTATCTCCTACGAGCAGTACTTC. This gives the protein CSARDPISYEQYF.

In its sample, this clonotype was seen many times. This sequence joins TRBV7-9 and TRBJ1-2; 7 nucleotides align to TRBD1. Germline-derived CDR1 and CDR2 are SEHNR and FQNEAQ (reference sequence). This CDR3 region has 14 residues. V lost 10 bases, J lost 4 bases, and 12 bases stayed unmatched. CDR3 in DNA: TGTGCCACCGACCCGGGACAGAACTTCTATGGCTACACCTTC. Residues: CATDPGQNFYGYTF. The whole variable domain, remainder taken from reference TRBV7-9 and TRBJ1-2, is DTGVSQNPRHKITKRGQNVTFRCDPISEHNRLYWYRQTLGQGPEFLTYFQNEAQLEKSRLLSDRFSAERPKGSFSTLEIQRTEQGDSAMYLCATDPGQNFYGYTFGSGTRLTVV.

This clonotype has at least ten counts. The chain couples TRBV20-1 to TRBJ1-2; no clear D gene. Trimming shortened V by 3 bases and J by 8 bases, and 16 bases separated the two germline ends. The CDR3 spans 13 residues. Germline CDR1 reads DFQATT; CDR2 reads SNEGSKA (reference sequence). Here the CDR3 reads CSASEGRVRGYTF. The DNA of the CDR3 is TGCAGTGCTAGCGAAGGGAGGGTGAGGGGCTACACCTTC.

This clonotype has just a few counts. CDR3 loop: CATSDWGQGALETQYF. In nucleotides, the CDR3 is TGTGCCACCAGTGATTGGGGACAGGGGGCTTTGGAGACCCAGTACTTC. The chain joins TRBV24-1 to TRBJ2-5, with 12 bases fitting TRBD1. The CDR3 has 16 residues. Germline CDR1 is KGHDR and CDR2 is SFDVKD. V lost 2 bases and J lost 5; bases outside the gene matches: 5.

This chain joins TRBV4-2 and TRBJ2-1; 8 bases fit TRBD2. J gave up 2 bases and V 3 bases, and 12 bases lay outside the gene matches. Germline V gives CDR1 LGHNA, CDR2 YNFKEQ. The CDR3 spans 18 residues. The CDR3 here is CASSQDVSAGAPYNEQFF. Here the CDR3 DNA reads TGTGCCAGCAGCCAGGACGTCTCAGCGGGAGCACCCTACAATGAGCAGTTCTTC.

As to this clonotype: A read error may produce the germline difference seen at one junction end. V usage is TRBV28 and J usage is TRBJ1-1, with D hard to call. Germline lookup yields CDR1 MDHEN and CDR2 SYDVKM. The CDR3 consists of 12 residues. The CDR3 DNA reads as TGTGCCAGCAGTCCACCGACAAGGTCCGTAGTCTTT. It is translated as CASSPPTRSVVF.

This clonotype was seen repeatedly, ten times or more. The gene calls are TRBV27 and TRBJ1-5; maybe TRBD1 (6 bases). Trimming stripped 6 bases from V and 8 bases from J, with 14 bases between. Germline CDR1 MNHEY, CDR2 SMNVEV (reference sequence). This CDR3 is 13 amino acids long. CDR3 nucleotide sequence: TGTGCCAGCAGACTACAGGGTGGTGAGCCCCAGCATTTT. It is translated as CASRLQGGEPQHF.

Ten or more counts support this clonotype. The junction and the germline gene differ at one end; a read error may be behind it. The V and J genes are TRBV10-3 and TRBJ2-7; 7 bases agree with TRBD2. Germline V gives CDR1 ENHRY, CDR2 SYGVKD. There are 16 residues in the CDR3. CDR3: CAIRDAGTAGDDEQYF. CDR3 DNA sequence: TGTGCCATCCGTGATGCTGGAACGGCGGGAGATGACGAGCAGTACTTC.

This chain links TRBV24-1 with TRBJ2-6, with unresolved D. The length of the CDR3 is 17 residues. Germline CDR1 KGHDR, CDR2 SFDVKD. V was clipped by 5 bases and J by 2 bases, with 15 bases between them. The CDR3 loop reads CATSGPGRSPGANVLTF. DNA for the CDR3: TGTGCCACCAGTGGGCCGGGCAGATCCCCTGGGGCCAACGTCCTGACTTTC.

This clonotype was picked up a small number of times. The junction departs from germline at one end; a sequencing error may be responsible. V usage is TRBV6-1 and J usage is TRBJ1-2, with 9 bases lining up with TRBD1. CDR3 size: 13 residues. Germline V lookup: CDR1 MNHNS, CDR2 SASEGT. CDR3 sequence (DNA): TGTGCCAGCAGAGGACAGGGGTACTATGGCTACAACTTC. As protein: CASRGQGYYGYNF.

This clonotype was recorded at least ten times. The J gene is TRBJ2-7, the V gene TRBV19; either TRBD1 or TRBD2 may fit D (6 bases each). The CDR3 covers 13 residues. The germline CDR1 and CDR2 sequences are LNHDA and SQIVND (reference sequence). V lost 4 bases and J 9 bases, leaving 16 bases between the germline ends. The CDR3 coding sequence is TGTGCCAGTAGTACCGGGGGCAGGGTCGGGCAGTACTTC. Its protein product is CASSTGGRVGQYF.